This T cell receptor (beta chain) appears in the sequencing data of a study of blood T cells in healthy people across ages. This clonotype was recorded at least ten times. For the second PCR, which ran for roughly 7 to 11 cycles, a sample-barcoded 5' primer and a J-beta primer mix were used. MiXCR was run by TCRdb on the 5' RACE reads, yielding one entry per CDR3 protein. The repertoire holds about 640,000 distinct CDR3 sequences, with roughly 31% as singletons. The germline V gene encodes CDR1 MNHEY and CDR2 SMNVEV (reference sequence). The CDR3 has 12 residues. V gave up 3 bases and J gave up 8 bases, with 5 bases separating them. Every donor contributed roughly 10 milliliters of peripheral blood by blood draw.

The chain uses TRBV27 and TRBJ1-6; D not resolved. This clonotype originated in a woman aged 80 or over in good health. Sequencing used blood. As DNA, the CDR3 is TGTGCCAGCAGTTTTCTCGATTCACCCCTCCACTTT. Its protein product is CASSFLDSPLHF.